This T cell receptor beta chain was found in a study of blood T cell repertoires in COVID-19. Looking at the study overall: Some COVID-19 samples were acute and others convalescent; all came from the United States, Italy and Spain. PBMCs, B-cell-depleted T cells, or T cells were the source of the cDNA or gDNA that made up the material.

This clone was recorded only once. With 4 bases clipped from V and 10 bases from J, the junction kept 11 bases outside the gene matches. This CDR3 comprises 14 residues. The germline CDR1 and CDR2 sequences are SGHDT and YYEEEE. Source study methods: The authors estimated nucleated cell counts from reference gene primer amplification. Sequencing was performed with immunoSEQ multiplex PCR; in TCRdb, only in-frame clones are kept and a portion is missing. V and J calls plus clone size are reproduced from that table; the DNA served to infer D and trimming. Altogether 85,000 to 100,000 clones are present, 90% being singletons, with the ten largest covering 1.5% to 2%.

The V gene is TRBV5-6, the J gene TRBJ1-2; 9 positions match TRBD1. This clonotype was obtained from a man aged 60 to 75 with acute or convalescent COVID-19. Sequencing was done on a sample of peripheral blood. The chain's CDR3 is CASSGTQGAGYYTF. Here the CDR3 DNA reads TGTGCCAGCAGCGGCACACAGGGGGCGGGTTACTACACCTTC. The full variable domain, in which reference TRBV5-6 and TRBJ1-2 provide the parts outside the CDR3, is DAGVTQSPTHLIKTRGQQVTLRCSPKSGHDTVSWYQQALGQGPQFIFQYYEEEERQRGNFPDRFSGHQFPNYSSELNVNALLLGDSALYLCASSGTQGAGYYTFGSGTRLTVV.